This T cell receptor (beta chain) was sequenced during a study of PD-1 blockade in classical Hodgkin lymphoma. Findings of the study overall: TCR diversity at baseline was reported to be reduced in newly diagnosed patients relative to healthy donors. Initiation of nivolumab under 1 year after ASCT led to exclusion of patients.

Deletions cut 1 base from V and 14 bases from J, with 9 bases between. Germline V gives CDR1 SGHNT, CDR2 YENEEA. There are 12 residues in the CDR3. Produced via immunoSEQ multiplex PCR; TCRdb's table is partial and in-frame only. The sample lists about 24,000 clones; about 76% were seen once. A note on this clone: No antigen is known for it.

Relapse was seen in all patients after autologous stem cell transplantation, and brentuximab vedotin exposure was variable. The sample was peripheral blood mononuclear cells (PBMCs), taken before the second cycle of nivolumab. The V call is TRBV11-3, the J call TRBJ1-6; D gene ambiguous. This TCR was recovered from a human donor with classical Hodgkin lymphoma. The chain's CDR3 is CASSLGLRSLHF. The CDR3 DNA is TGTGCCAGCAGCTTAGGACTCAGGTCCCTCCACTTT.